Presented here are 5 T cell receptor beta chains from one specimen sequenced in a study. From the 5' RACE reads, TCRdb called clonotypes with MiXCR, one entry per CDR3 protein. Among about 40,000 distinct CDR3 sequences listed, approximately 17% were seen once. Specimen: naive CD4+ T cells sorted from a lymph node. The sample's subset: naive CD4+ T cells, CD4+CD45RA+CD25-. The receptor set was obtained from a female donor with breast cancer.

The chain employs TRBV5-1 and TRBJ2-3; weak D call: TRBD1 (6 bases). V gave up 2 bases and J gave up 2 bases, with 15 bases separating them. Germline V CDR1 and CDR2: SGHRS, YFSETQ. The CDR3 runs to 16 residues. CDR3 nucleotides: TGCGCCAGCAGCTTTGGGGGCCAGGTGAACACAGATACGCAGTATTTT. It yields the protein CASSFGGQVNTDTQYF.

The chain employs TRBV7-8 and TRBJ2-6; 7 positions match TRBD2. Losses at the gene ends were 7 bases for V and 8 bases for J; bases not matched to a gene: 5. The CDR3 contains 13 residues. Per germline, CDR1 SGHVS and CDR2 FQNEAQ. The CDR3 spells CASTLGGTNVLTF. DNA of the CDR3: TGTGCCAGCACCTTGGGGGGGACCAACGTCCTGACTTTC.

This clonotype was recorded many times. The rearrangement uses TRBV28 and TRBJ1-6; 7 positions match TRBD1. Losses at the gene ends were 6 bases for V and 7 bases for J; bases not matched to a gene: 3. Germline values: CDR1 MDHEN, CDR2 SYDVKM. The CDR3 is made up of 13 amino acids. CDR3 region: CASSQTGNSPLHF. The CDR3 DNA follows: TGTGCCAGCAGCCAGACAGGGAATTCACCCCTCCACTTT.

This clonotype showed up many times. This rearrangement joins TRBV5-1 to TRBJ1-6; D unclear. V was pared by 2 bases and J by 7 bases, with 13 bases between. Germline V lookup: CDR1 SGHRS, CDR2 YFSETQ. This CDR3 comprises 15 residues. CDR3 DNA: TGCGCCAGCAGCTTTGGCGGAGGTACCAATTCACCCCTCCACTTT. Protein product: CASSFGGGTNSPLHF.

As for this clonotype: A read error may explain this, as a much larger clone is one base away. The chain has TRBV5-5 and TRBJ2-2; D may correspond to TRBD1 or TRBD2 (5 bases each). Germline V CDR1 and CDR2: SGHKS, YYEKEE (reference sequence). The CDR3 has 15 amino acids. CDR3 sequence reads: CASSPGPWNTGELLF. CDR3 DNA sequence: TGTGCCAGCAGCCCGGGGCCCTGGAACACCGGGGAGCTGTTGTTT.